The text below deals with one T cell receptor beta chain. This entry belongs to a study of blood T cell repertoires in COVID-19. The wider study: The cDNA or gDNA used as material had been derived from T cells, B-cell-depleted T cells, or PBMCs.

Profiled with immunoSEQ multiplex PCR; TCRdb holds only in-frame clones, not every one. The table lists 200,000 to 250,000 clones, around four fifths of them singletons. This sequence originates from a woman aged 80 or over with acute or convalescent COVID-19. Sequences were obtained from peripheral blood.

For the CDR3, the DNA is TGTGCCAGCAGGACTTCACGGACATATGGCTACACCTTC. The encoded protein is CASRTSRTYGYTF. The chain couples TRBV28 to TRBJ1-2; tentatively, D is TRBD1 (5 bases). CDR3 length: 13 residues. V gave up 6 bases and J gave up 5 bases, with 13 bases separating them. Per the germline V gene, CDR1 is MDHEN and CDR2 is SYDVKM.